The next 8 T cell receptor beta chains were all read from a single sample in a study of blood T cells in healthy people across ages. Combining a sample-barcoded 5' primer with a J-beta primer mix, a second PCR ran for about 7 to 11 cycles. Using its own MiXCR run on the 5' RACE reads, TCRdb lists one record per CDR3 protein. The table shows approximately 1.5 million distinct CDR3 sequences, with almost 35% occurring only once. The sample taken for sequencing was blood. The receptors here all came from a woman under 40 in good health.

This clonotype was detected a few times. The rearrangement uses TRBV4-1 and TRBJ2-7; 9 bases line up with TRBD2. CDR1 and CDR2 from the germline V gene are MGHRA and YSYEKL. V shed 4 bases and J 7 bases; nucleotides not matched to a gene: 5. The CDR3 length is 13 residues. As DNA, the CDR3 is TGCGCCAGCAGCCGGGGGACTAGCTCTGAGCAGTACTTC. This translates into CASSRGTSSEQYF.

This clonotype turned up a few times. The chain joins TRBV5-1 to TRBJ2-5; 9 bases agree with TRBD1. The CDR3 consists of 14 residues. Germline CDR1 and CDR2: SGHRS and YFSETQ. The ends lost 5 bases at V and 4 bases at J; junction bases unmatched: 6. The CDR3 spells CASRGQGGGETQYF. CDR3 nucleotides: TGCGCCAGCAGGGGACAGGGAGGAGGAGAGACCCAGTACTTC. The full variable domain, completed using reference TRBV5-1 and TRBJ2-5, is KAGVTQTPRYLIKTRGQQVTLSCSPISGHRSVSWYQQTPGQGLQFLFEYFSETQRNKGNFPGRFSGRQFSNSRSEMNVSTLELGDSALYLCASRGQGGGETQYFGPGTRLLVL.

This clonotype was seen repeatedly, ten times or more. The rearrangement uses TRBV7-2 and TRBJ2-5; tentative D call: TRBD1 (6 bases). Per the germline V gene, CDR1 is SGHTA and CDR2 is FQGNSA. The length of the CDR3 is 14 residues. With 1 base removed from V and 5 bases from J, the gap between germline ends came to 11 bases. In DNA, the CDR3 is TGTGCCAGCAGCTTAGTGGGGGCCGGGGAGACCCAGTACTTC. Translation gives CASSLVGAGETQYF.

This clonotype came up once. A much larger clone is a single base away; this may be a read error. This chain connects TRBV29-1 to TRBJ2-1, with 9 bases that match TRBD2. The germline CDR1 and CDR2 sequences are SQVTM and ANQGSEA. J lost 5 bases, V lost 6 bases, and 8 bases had no gene match. This CDR3 spans 14 amino acids. The CDR3 loop is CSVGSGGWNNEQFF. CDR3 sequence (DNA): TGCAGCGTGGGTAGCGGGGGTTGGAACAATGAGCAGTTCTTC.

The chain uses TRBV5-6 and TRBJ2-5; the match to TRBD2 covers 7 bases. Germline CDR1 is SGHDT and CDR2 is YYEEEE. The J segment lost 5 bases and the V segment lost 0 bases, leaving 10 bases of the junction unmatched. The CDR3 has 16 residues. The CDR3 bases are TGTGCCAGCAGCTTGGGTAGCGGGTTAAAAGGGGAGACCCAGTACTTC. Protein: CASSLGSGLKGETQYF.

This clonotype has more than one count but fewer than ten. The chain employs TRBV18 and TRBJ2-5; TRBD2 agrees at 8 bases. V shed 1 base and J 1 base; nucleotides not matched to a gene: 2. The CDR3 has 15 residues. In germline, CDR1 is KGHSH, CDR2 LQKENI. The CDR3 loop reads CASSPQRGTQETQYF. CDR3 nucleotides: TGTGCCAGCTCACCACAGCGGGGGACCCAAGAGACCCAGTACTTC.

This clonotype was found a few times. V usage is TRBV20-1 and J usage is TRBJ2-7; 11 bases line up with TRBD2. V shed 3 bases and J 4 bases; nucleotides not matched to a gene: 5. CDR1 and CDR2 (germline): DFQATT, SNEGSKA (reference sequence). CDR3 size: 14 residues. CDR3 protein: CSASPGTSGYEQYF. The CDR3 coding sequence is TGCAGTGCTAGCCCCGGGACTAGCGGTTACGAGCAGTACTTC.

The J gene is TRBJ2-3, the V gene TRBV20-1; no firm D call. V dropped 6 bases and J dropped 4 bases, with 20 bases sitting between them. The CDR3 covers 15 residues. In germline, CDR1 is DFQATT, CDR2 SNEGSKA (reference sequence). CDR3 region: CSAKSLNQKADTQYF. The CDR3 bases are TGCAGTGCCAAATCCCTGAACCAGAAGGCAGATACGCAGTATTTT.